This T cell receptor beta chain was retrieved from a study of cytomegalovirus exposure and HLA in healthy donors. Background on the study: Earlier, 150 million to 200 million T cells were analyzed, and around 100 million unique TCR beta sequences were found among them.

PCR amplification relied on 60 Vbeta primers (plus 13 Jbeta primers). Sequenced by immunoSEQ multiplex PCR; TCRdb stores in-frame clones only, minus some. The sample includes roughly 200,000 clones, 70% to 75% of them seen just once. A word on this clone: Its target is not known.

General observations from the study: CMV serostatus was the only recorded immune exposure for donors. At a 0.05 false discovery rate, a later analysis found approximately 17,000 TCR beta sequences to be associated with HLA alleles. Researchers reportedly found TCR beta sequences accurately predicted most subjects' HLA-A and HLA-B alleles.

Sequenced: PBMCs. This TCR was sampled from a male donor in good health and CMV-seronegative.

The CDR3 bases are TGTGCCAGCAGTTTCCTAGCGGGAGAAGAGCAGTACTTC. Translation gives CASSFLAGEEQYF. The chain joins TRBV28 to TRBJ2-7; 10 bases line up with TRBD2. CDR1 is MDHEN, CDR2 SYDVKM, per germline. V lost 3 bases, J lost 7 bases, and 3 bases stayed unmatched. This CDR3 has 13 residues.